One and the same sample provided the 4 T cell receptor beta chains below, sequenced in a study of identical twins. TCRdb ran MiXCR on the 5' RACE reads and lists one entry per CDR3 protein. The profile covers 1.5 million or so distinct CDR3 sequences, with around 33% appearing a single time and about 0.27% taken by the ten largest. Sample: cord blood. These receptors all stem from a newborn girl in good health.

This clonotype showed up just a few times. J is TRBJ1-1 and V is TRBV20-1; the D is unclear. The ends were cut back, 0 bases at V and 0 bases at J, with 8 bases in the middle. The germline V gene has CDR1 DFQATT and CDR2 SNEGSKA (reference sequence). The CDR3 spans 14 residues. The chain's CDR3 is CSARDSTVNTEAFF. In nucleotides, the CDR3 is TGCAGTGCTAGAGATTCGACGGTGAACACTGAAGCTTTCTTT.

This clonotype has more than one count but fewer than ten. The chain is built from TRBV12-3 or TRBV12-4 and TRBJ1-2, with D perhaps TRBD1 (6 bases). This CDR3 comprises 15 residues. Trimming shortened V by 4 bases and J by 6 bases, and 18 bases separated the two germline ends. CDR3 coding DNA: TGTGCCAGCAGTTCATCCGGGACAATAAAGAATGGCTACACCTTC. The encoded protein is CASSSSGTIKNGYTF.

This CDR3 is CASSSRFSPNEKLFF. In DNA, the CDR3 is TGTGCCAGCAGTTCACGGTTCTCCCCTAATGAAAAACTGTTTTTT. The chain carries TRBV27 and TRBJ1-4; the D is unclear. CDR1 is MNHEY, CDR2 SMNVEV, per germline (reference sequence). This CDR3 has 15 residues. Trimming took off 4 bases at V and 3 bases at J, with 12 bases between the two ends.

This clonotype was detected a few times. The V and J genes are TRBV3-1 and TRBJ2-1, with 9 bases that match TRBD1. Germline loops: CDR1 LGHDT, CDR2 YNNKEL (reference sequence). The V segment lost 0 bases and the J segment 7 bases; nucleotides outside the gene matches: 10. The CDR3 runs to 17 residues. In nucleotides, the CDR3 is TGTGCCAGCAGCCAAGATACGTGGGACAGGGTGAGGAATGAGCAGTTCTTC. The encoded protein is CASSQDTWDRVRNEQFF.